The TCR beta chain under discussion was sequenced for a study of T cell responses to AZD1222 COVID-19 vaccine. Sequenced by immunoSEQ multiplex PCR; TCRdb stores in-frame clones only, minus some. The table shows over 80,000 clones, with approximately 93% occurring only once. This clone was seen once. What it recognizes is unknown. Germline assignment: CDR1 KGHDR and CDR2 SFDVKD. Between the trimmed V and J ends, which lost 2 bases and 6 bases, there was a span of 16 bases. This CDR3 comprises 16 residues. Study findings and constraints: At baseline, just 5 or 6 AZD1222 recipients tested seropositive. All repertoire sampling was performed exclusively after the peak T cell response. A rise in Spike-specific TCR breadth and depth followed two AZD1222 doses. Of spike-specific TCRs, nearly half reportedly target regions left unmutated in variants.

The TCR originated in an adult who received the AZD1222 COVID-19 vaccine. V gene TRBV24-1 combines with J gene TRBJ1-5, with D uncertain. The sequencing used peripheral blood, collected 28 days after the second AZD1222 dose. The CDR3 here is CATSDSLSGESQPQHF. CDR3 coding DNA: TGTGCCACCAGTGATTCCCTGAGCGGGGAAAGTCAGCCCCAGCATTTT.